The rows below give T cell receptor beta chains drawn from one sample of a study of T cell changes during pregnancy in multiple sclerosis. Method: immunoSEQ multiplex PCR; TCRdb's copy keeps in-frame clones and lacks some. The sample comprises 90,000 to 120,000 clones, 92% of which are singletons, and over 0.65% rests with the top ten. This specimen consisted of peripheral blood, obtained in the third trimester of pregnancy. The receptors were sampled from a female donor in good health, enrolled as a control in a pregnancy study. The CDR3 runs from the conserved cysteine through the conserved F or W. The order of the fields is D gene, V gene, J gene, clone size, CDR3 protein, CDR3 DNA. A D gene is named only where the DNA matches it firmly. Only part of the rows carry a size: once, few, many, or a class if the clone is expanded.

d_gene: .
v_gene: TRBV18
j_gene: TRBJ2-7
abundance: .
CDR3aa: CASSTPTETYEQYF
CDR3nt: TGTGCCAGCTCAACGCCGACAGAGACCTACGAGCAGTACTTC

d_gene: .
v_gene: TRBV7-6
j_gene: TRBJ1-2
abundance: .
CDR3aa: CASSSLAGREDGYTF
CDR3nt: TGTGCCAGCAGCTCATTAGCGGGGCGCGAGGATGGCTACACCTTC

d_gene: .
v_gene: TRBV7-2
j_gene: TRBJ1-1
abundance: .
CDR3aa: CASRPTGRNTEAFF
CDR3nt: TGTGCCAGCAGGCCTACAGGGAGGAACACTGAAGCTTTCTTT

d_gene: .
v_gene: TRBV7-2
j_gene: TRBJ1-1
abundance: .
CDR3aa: CASSFAPSSQGPAEAFF
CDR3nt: TGTGCCAGCAGCTTCGCGCCCTCCTCTCAGGGGCCTGCTGAAGCTTTCTTT

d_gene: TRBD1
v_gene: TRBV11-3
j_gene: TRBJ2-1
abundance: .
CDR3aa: CASSFGTGPYNEQFF
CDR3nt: TGTGCCAGCAGCTTCGGGACAGGGCCATACAATGAGCAGTTCTTC

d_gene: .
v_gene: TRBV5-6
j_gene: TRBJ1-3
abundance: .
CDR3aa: CASSLGAAGGPGNTIYF
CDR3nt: TGTGCCAGCAGCTTGGGGGCGGCCGGAGGGCCTGGAAACACCATATATTTT

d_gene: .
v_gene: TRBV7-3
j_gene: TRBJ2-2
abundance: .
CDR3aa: CASSFSPGELFF
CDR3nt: TGTGCCAGCAGCTTCTCCCCCGGGGAGCTGTTTTTT

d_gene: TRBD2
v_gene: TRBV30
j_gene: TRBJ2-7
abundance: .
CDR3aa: CAWSVVRGGGALYF
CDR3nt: TGTGCCTGGAGCGTGGTACGGGGCGGGGGGGCCCTGTACTTC

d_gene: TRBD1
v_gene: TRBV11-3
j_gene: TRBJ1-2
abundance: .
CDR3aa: CASSLGGQANYGYTF
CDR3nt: TGTGCCAGCAGCTTAGGAGGACAGGCTAACTATGGCTACACCTTC

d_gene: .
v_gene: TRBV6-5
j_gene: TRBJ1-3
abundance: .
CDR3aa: CASSPVRAGNTIYF
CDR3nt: TGTGCCAGCAGTCCCGTGAGGGCGGGAAACACCATATATTTT

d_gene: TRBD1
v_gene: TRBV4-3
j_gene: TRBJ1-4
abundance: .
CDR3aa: CASSPRADRANEKLFF
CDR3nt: TGCGCCAGCAGCCCAAGAGCGGACAGGGCTAATGAAAAACTGTTTTTT

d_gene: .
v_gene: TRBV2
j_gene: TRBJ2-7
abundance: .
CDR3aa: CASKLYTDIYEQYF
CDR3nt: TGTGCCAGCAAACTATATACGGACATCTACGAGCAGTACTTC

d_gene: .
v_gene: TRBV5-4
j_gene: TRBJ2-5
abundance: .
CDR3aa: CASSLWGGRETQYF
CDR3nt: TGTGCCAGCAGCTTGTGGGGGGGCAGGGAGACCCAGTACTTC

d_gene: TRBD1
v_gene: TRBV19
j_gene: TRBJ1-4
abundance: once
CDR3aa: CASSTTGASNEKLFF
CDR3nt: TGTGCCAGTAGTACCACAGGGGCGTCTAATGAAAAACTGTTTTTT

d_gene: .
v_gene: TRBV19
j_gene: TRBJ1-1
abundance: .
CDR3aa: CASSEGMNTEAFF
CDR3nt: TGTGCCAGTAGCGAGGGCATGAACACTGAAGCTTTCTTT

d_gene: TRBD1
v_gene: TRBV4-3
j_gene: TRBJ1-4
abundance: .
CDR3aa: CASSQGQGSTNEKLFF
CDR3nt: TGCGCCAGCAGCCAGGGACAGGGCTCAACTAATGAAAAACTGTTTTTT

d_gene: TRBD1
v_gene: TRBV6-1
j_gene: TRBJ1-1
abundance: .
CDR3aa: CASSEYRGTEAFF
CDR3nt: TGTGCCAGCAGTGAATACAGGGGAACTGAAGCTTTCTTT

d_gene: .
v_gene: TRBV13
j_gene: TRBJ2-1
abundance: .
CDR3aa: CASSLKEGRNEQFF
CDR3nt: TGTGCCAGCAGCTTAAAGGAGGGGAGGAATGAGCAGTTCTTC

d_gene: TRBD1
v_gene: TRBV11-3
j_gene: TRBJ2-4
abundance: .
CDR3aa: CASARGQGSSKNIQYF
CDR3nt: TGTGCCAGCGCTCGGGGACAGGGATCATCCAAAAACATTCAGTACTTC

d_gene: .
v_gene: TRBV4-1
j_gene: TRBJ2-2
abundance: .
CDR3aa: CASSHGPGELFF
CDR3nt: TGCGCCAGCAGCCATGGGCCCGGGGAGCTGTTTTTT

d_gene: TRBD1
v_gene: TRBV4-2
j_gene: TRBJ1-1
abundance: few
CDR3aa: CASSQEQGGNTEAFF
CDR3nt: TGTGCCAGCAGCCAAGAACAGGGGGGGAACACTGAAGCTTTCTTT

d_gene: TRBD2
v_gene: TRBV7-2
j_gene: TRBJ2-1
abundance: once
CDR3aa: CASSLDVASGGQEQFF
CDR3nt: TGTGCCAGCAGCTTAGATGTCGCTAGCGGGGGTCAAGAGCAGTTCTTC

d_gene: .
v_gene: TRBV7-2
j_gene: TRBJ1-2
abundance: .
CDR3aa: CASSPRGLSYGYTF
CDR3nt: TGTGCCAGCAGCCCTCGAGGCCTCAGCTATGGCTACACCTTC

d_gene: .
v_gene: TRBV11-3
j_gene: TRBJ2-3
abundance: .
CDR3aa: CASSLDYYTDTQYF
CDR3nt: TGTGCCAGCAGCTTGGACTACTACACAGATACGCAGTATTTT

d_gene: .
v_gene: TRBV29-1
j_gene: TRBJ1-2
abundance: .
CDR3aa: CSVDRTARGLYGYTF
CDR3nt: TGCAGCGTTGACCGGACAGCTAGGGGGTTATATGGCTACACCTTC

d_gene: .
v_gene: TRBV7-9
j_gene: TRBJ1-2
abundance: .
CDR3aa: CASSLIGDGYTF
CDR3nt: TGTGCCAGCAGCTTAATAGGGGATGGCTACACCTTC

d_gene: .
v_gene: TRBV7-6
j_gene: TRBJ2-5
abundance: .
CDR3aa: CASSLSSQETQYF
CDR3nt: TGTGCCAGCAGCTTATCCAGTCAAGAGACCCAGTACTTC

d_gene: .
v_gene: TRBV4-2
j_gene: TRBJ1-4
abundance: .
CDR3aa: CASSQERPPGEKLFF
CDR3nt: TGTGCCAGCAGCCAAGAACGCCCCCCGGGTGAAAAACTGTTTTTT

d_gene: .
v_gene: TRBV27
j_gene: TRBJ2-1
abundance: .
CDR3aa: CATSTVRGYEQFF
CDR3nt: TGTGCCACCTCGACTGTTCGGGGATATGAGCAGTTCTTC

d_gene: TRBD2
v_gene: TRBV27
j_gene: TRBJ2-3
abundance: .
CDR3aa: CASSGVAGVMSTDTQYF
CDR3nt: TGTGCCAGCAGTGGGGTAGCGGGGGTCATGAGCACAGATACGCAGTATTTT

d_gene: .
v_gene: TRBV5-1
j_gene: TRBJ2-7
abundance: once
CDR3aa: CASSLRQDPSYEQYF
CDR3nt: TGCGCCAGCAGTTTAAGACAGGATCCATCCTACGAGCAGTACTTC

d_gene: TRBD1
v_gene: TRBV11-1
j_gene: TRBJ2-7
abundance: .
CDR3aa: CASSLATGTSYEQYF
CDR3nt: TGTGCCAGCAGCTTAGCGACAGGGACCTCCTACGAGCAGTACTTC

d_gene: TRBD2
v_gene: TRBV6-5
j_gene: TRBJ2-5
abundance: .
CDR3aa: CASSRGGIQETQYF
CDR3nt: TGTGCCAGCAGTCGGGGGGGGATCCAAGAGACCCAGTACTTC

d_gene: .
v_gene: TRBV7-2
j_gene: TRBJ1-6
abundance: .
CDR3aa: CASSLEWYQLDSPLHF
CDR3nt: TGTGCCAGCAGCTTAGAATGGTACCAGTTGGATTCACCCCTCCACTTT

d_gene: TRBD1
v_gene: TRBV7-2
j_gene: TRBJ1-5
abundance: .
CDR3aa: CASSPDREVYNQPQHF
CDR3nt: TGTGCCAGCAGCCCGGACAGGGAAGTTTACAATCAGCCCCAGCATTTT

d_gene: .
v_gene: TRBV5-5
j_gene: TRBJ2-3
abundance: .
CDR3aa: CASSLDQGVDTQYF
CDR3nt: TGTGCCAGCAGCTTGGATCAGGGTGTAGATACGCAGTATTTT

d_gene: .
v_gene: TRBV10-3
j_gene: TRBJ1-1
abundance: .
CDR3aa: CAPKWGGYTEAFF
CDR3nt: TGTGCCCCTAAGTGGGGGGGCTACACTGAAGCTTTCTTT

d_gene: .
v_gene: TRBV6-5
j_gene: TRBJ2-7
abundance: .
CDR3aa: CASSFSITYEQYF
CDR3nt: TGTGCCAGCAGTTTCAGTATTACCTACGAGCAGTACTTC

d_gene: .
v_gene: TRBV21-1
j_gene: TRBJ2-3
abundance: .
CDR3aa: CASSKDWRGGSAPDTQYF
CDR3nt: TGTGCCAGCAGCAAAGATTGGAGGGGCGGCAGCGCCCCAGATACGCAGTATTTT

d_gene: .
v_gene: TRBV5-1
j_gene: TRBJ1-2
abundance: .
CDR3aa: CASSFRRGGYYGYTF
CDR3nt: TGCGCCAGCAGCTTTCGGCGGGGGGGCTACTATGGCTACACCTTC

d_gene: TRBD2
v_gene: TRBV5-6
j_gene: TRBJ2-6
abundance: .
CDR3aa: CASNPRTAGVLSGANVLTF
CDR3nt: TGTGCCAGCAACCCAAGGACGGCGGGGGTTCTCTCTGGGGCCAACGTCCTGACTTTC

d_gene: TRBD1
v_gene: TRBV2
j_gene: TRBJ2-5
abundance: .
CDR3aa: CASSARTTGDMETQYF
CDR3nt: TGTGCCAGCAGTGCCCGGACGACAGGGGATATGGAGACCCAGTACTTC

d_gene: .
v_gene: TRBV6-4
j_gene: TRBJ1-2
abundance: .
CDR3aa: CASSDGTPTNGYTF
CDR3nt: TGTGCCAGCAGTGACGGGACACCTACCAATGGCTACACCTTC

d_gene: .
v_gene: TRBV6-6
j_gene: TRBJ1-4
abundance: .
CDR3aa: CASSYEQGYEKLFF
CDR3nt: TGTGCCAGCAGTTACGAACAGGGTTATGAAAAACTGTTTTTT